Presented here are 17 T cell receptor beta chains from one specimen sequenced in a study of control samples from healthy donors and cancer patients. Produced via immunoSEQ multiplex PCR; TCRdb's table is partial and in-frame only. The table shows under 150,000 clones, with approximately 88% occurring only once. Sequencing was performed on blood. These receptors came from a man in his forties in good health.

V usage is TRBV29-1 and J usage is TRBJ2-4; D may match TRBD1 or TRBD2 (6 bases each). CDR3 size: 15 residues. V was cut by 2 bases and J by 3 bases, with 14 bases left in between. Germline CDR1 reads SQVTM; CDR2 reads ANQGSEA. The CDR3 DNA follows: TGCAGCGTTGAAATAGGGGGGCTGGGCAAAAACATTCAGTACTTC. Its translation is CSVEIGGLGKNIQYF.

The DNA of the CDR3 is TGTGCCAGCGGGCGCTCCTATAATTCACCCCTCCACTTT. It encodes CASGRSYNSPLHF. V gene TRBV9 combines with J gene TRBJ1-6; unclear D gene. The V and J ends lost 7 bases and 0 bases respectively, with 5 bases between them. Germline V gene sequence: CDR1 SGDLS, CDR2 YYNGEE. There are 13 residues in the CDR3.

The genes are TRBV27 and TRBJ1-5; TRBD1 matches 7 bases. Germline trimming cut 0 bases from V and 6 bases from J; bases unmatched to any gene: 14. Germline V gives CDR1 MNHEY, CDR2 SMNVEV (reference sequence). This CDR3 is built from 18 residues. CDR3 nucleotide sequence: TGTGCCAGCAGTTTATCGATGAGGGGGCGACGATACAGTCAGCCCCAGCATTTT. It codes for CASSLSMRGRRYSQPQHF.

J is TRBJ2-7 and V is TRBV6-5; 9 nucleotides agree with TRBD1. Germline V gene sequence: CDR1 MNHEY, CDR2 SVGAGI. The length of the CDR3 is 14 residues. The V gene end was trimmed by 6 bases and the J gene end by 4 bases; junction bases not matched to a gene: 7. The CDR3 DNA reads TGTGCCAGCAGGCCACAGGGGGCGGGTTACGAGCAGTACTTC. Translation: CASRPQGAGYEQYF.

The gene calls are TRBV7-8 and TRBJ2-7, with D unclear. Germline-derived CDR1 and CDR2 are SGHVS and FQNEAQ. The CDR3 covers 14 residues. V was trimmed by 5 bases and J by 0 bases, leaving 11 bases between them. Written as DNA, the CDR3 is TGTGCCAGCAGCGACGGACGCCGCTCCTACGAGCAGTACTTC. Translating gives CASSDGRRSYEQYF.

The rearrangement links TRBV6-5 to TRBJ1-2; 9 bases align to TRBD1. There are 14 residues in the CDR3. Germline values: CDR1 MNHEY, CDR2 SVGAGI. V shed 5 bases and J 8 bases; nucleotides not matched to a gene: 9. This CDR3 is CASSKRTGAVGYTF. CDR3 coding DNA: TGTGCCAGCAGTAAACGGACAGGGGCGGTGGGCTACACCTTC.

The genes are TRBV19 and TRBJ1-1; 9 bases fit TRBD1. The CDR3 is made up of 11 amino acids. In germline, CDR1 is LNHDA, CDR2 SQIVND (reference sequence). V was pared by 6 bases and J by 8 bases, with 1 base of the junction left unmatched. CDR3 sequence: CASRTGGEAFF. CDR3 bases: TGTGCCAGTAGGACAGGGGGGGAAGCTTTCTTT.

This clone occurred once. The rearrangement links TRBV7-6 to TRBJ2-1; 8 nucleotides agree with TRBD2. The CDR3 totals 17 residues. Germline V CDR1 and CDR2: SGHVS, FNYEAQ. V was clipped by 5 bases and J by 1 base; unmatched bases: 10. CDR3: CASSQVYGTRSYNEQFF. The CDR3, as DNA: TGTGCCAGCAGCCAGGTCTACGGGACTAGATCCTACAATGAGCAGTTCTTC.

V and J are TRBV5-1 and TRBJ2-7, with 9 bases lining up with TRBD1. This CDR3 has 15 amino acids. V lost 4 bases, J lost 6 bases, and 11 bases stayed unmatched. CDR1 SGHRS and CDR2 YFSETQ come from the germline V gene. The CDR3 loop reads CASSLQLGQGSEQYF. The CDR3 DNA reads as TGCGCCAGCAGCCTCCAACTGGGACAGGGAAGCGAGCAGTACTTC.

Of note for this clone: The conserved phenylalanine or tryptophan is not found at the CDR3 terminus, so this likely reflects a read error. The limits of the CDR3 on the DNA are not certain, so only TCRdb's listed CDR3 is given. This rearrangement joins TRBV30 to TRBJ1-1; no DNA check was done on the table's D call, TRBD1. The CDR3 spans 11 amino acids, including both terminal residues. CDR1 and CDR2 from the germline V gene are GTSNPN and SVGIG (reference sequence). The CDR3 sequence is CASHLRAGEWL.

The V gene is TRBV11-3, the J gene TRBJ2-7; tentative D call: TRBD2 (5 bases). The CDR3 spans 13 residues. The germline V gene has CDR1 SGHNT and CDR2 YENEEA. The germline V and J ends were trimmed by 4 bases and 5 bases, with 12 bases remaining between them. The CDR3 protein is CASSSGIDDEQYF. The DNA of the CDR3 is TGTGCCAGCAGCTCCGGGATTGATGACGAGCAGTACTTC.

The rearrangement uses TRBV18 and TRBJ1-1; 7 nucleotides match TRBD1. This CDR3 has 15 residues. Trimming removed 0 bases from V and 3 bases from J; junction bases left unmatched: 4. Germline V gene sequence: CDR1 KGHSH, CDR2 LQKENI. CDR3 loop: CASSPPGTEHTEAFF. Written as DNA, the CDR3 is TGTGCCAGCTCACCACCCGGGACAGAACACACTGAAGCTTTCTTT. Using reference TRBV18 and TRBJ1-1 for the parts outside the CDR3, the full variable domain is NAGVMQNPRHLVRRRGQEARLRCSPMKGHSHVYWYRQLPEEGLKFMVYLQKENIIDESGMPKERFSAEFPKEGPSILRIQQVVRGDSAAYFCASSPPGTEHTEAFFGQGTRLTVV.

The V and J genes are TRBV18 and TRBJ1-3; D not certain. V lost 0 bases and J 0 bases, leaving 12 bases between the germline ends. The CDR3 has 17 amino acids. CDR1 is KGHSH and CDR2 is LQKENI in the germline V gene. DNA for the CDR3: TGTGCCAGCTCACCACCGTCGAGGTCCCCCTCTGGAAACACCATATATTTT. Its protein is CASSPPSRSPSGNTIYF.

The CDR3 sequence: CASSLGGPNTEAFF. The CDR3 region has the DNA TGCGCCAGCAGCTTGGGGGGCCCCAACACTGAAGCTTTCTTT. The rearrangement uses TRBV5-1 and TRBJ1-1; D possibly corresponds to TRBD1 (5 bases). The ends were cut back, 0 bases at V and 2 bases at J, with 8 bases in the middle. This CDR3 has 14 residues. CDR1 and CDR2 (germline): SGHRS, YFSETQ. Combining the CDR3 with reference TRBV5-1 and TRBJ1-1 gives the whole variable domain KAGVTQTPRYLIKTRGQQVTLSCSPISGHRSVSWYQQTPGQGLQFLFEYFSETQRNKGNFPGRFSGRQFSNSRSEMNVSTLELGDSALYLCASSLGGPNTEAFFGQGTRLTVV.

The chain combines TRBV6-1 with TRBJ2-4, with 7 bases identical to TRBD1. J lost 7 bases, V lost 3 bases, and 3 bases had no gene match. The CDR3 runs to 13 residues. From germline, CDR1 is MNHNS and CDR2 SASEGT. For the CDR3, the DNA is TGTGCCAGCAGTGAGGGCAGGGGGAACATTCAGTACTTC. Translated, it gives CASSEGRGNIQYF.

The chain carries TRBV28 and TRBJ1-2, with D hard to call. This CDR3 contains 12 residues. CDR1 and CDR2 from the germline V gene are MDHEN and SYDVKM. V shed 2 bases and J shed 8 bases, with 9 bases lying between them. CDR3 sequence reads: CASSLRKEGYTF. The CDR3 DNA reads TGTGCCAGCAGTTTACGGAAGGAGGGCTACACCTTC.

This clone was recorded once. This chain connects TRBV6-6 to TRBJ1-1, with D possibly TRBD1 on 5 matching bases. Germline V gene sequence: CDR1 MNHNY, CDR2 SVGAGI (reference sequence). Trimming left V 11 bases short and J 4 bases short, with 8 bases between. This CDR3 contains 10 residues. The CDR3 reads CAVGGTEAFF. The CDR3 DNA reads as TGTGCCGTGGGGGGCACTGAAGCTTTCTTT.